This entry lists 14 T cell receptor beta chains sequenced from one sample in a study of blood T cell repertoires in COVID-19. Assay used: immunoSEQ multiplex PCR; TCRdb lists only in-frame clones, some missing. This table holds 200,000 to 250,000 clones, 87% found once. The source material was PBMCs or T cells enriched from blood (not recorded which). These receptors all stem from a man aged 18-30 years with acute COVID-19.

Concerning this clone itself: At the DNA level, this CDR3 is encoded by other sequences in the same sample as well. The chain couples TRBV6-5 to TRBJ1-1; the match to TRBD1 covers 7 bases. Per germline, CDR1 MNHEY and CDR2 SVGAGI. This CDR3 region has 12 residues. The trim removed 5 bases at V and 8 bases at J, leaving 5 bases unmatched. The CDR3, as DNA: TGTGCCAGCAGTCGACAGGGTGGGGAAGCTTTCTTT. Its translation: CASSRQGGEAFF.

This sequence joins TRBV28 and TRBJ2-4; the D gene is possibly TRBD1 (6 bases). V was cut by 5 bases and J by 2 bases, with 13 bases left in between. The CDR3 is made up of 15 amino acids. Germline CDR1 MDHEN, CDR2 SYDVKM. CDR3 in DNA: TGTGCCAGCAGTCCCCTAGGGGGTCCCAAAAACATTCAGTACTTC. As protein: CASSPLGGPKNIQYF.

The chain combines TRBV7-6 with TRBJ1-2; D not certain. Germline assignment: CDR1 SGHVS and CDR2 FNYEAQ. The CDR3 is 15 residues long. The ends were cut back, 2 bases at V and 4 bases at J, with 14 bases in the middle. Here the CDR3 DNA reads TGTGCCAGCAGCTTAACAGATCAGGTCGGCTATGGCTACACCTTC. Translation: CASSLTDQVGYGYTF.

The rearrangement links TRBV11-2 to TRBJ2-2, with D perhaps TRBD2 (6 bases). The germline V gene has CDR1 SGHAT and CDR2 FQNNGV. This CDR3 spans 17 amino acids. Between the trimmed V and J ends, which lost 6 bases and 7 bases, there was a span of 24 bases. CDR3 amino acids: CASRGPIAEATGGELFF. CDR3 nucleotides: TGTGCCAGCAGGGGGCCTATAGCGGAGGCTACGGGCGGGGAGCTGTTTTTT.

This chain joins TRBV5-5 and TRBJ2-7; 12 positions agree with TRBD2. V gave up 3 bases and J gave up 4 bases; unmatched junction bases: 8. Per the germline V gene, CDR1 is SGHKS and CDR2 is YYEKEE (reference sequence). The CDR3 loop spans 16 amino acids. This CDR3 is CASSYYLAGGKYEQYF. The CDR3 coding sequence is TGTGCCAGCAGCTACTATCTAGCGGGAGGGAAATACGAGCAGTACTTC.

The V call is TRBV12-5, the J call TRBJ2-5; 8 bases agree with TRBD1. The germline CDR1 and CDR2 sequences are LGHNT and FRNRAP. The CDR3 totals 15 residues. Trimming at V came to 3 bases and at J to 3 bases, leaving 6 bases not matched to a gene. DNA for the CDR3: TGTGCTAGTGGTTTACCAGGGGGCTTGGAAGAGACCCAGTACTTC. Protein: CASGLPGGLEETQYF.

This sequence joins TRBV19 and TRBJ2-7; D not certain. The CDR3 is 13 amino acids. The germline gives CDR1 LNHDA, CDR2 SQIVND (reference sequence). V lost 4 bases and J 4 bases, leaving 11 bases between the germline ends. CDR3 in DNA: TGTGCCAGTAGTAACGGCGGATTATACGAGCAGTACTTC. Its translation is CASSNGGLYEQYF.

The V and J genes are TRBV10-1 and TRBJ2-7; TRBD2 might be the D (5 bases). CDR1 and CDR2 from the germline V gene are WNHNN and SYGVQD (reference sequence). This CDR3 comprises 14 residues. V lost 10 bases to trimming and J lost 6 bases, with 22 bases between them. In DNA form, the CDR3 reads TGCGCCACCAAACCCTCGCGGACTTCTGGCGAGCAGTACTTC. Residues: CATKPSRTSGEQYF.

The CDR3 reads CAIKGGTGYNEQFF. In DNA, the CDR3 is TGTGCCATCAAGGGAGGGACGGGATACAATGAGCAGTTCTTC. J is TRBJ2-1 and V is TRBV10-3, with 7 bases aligning to TRBD2. The CDR3 consists of 14 residues. Germline V lookup: CDR1 ENHRY, CDR2 SYGVKD. Losses at the gene ends were 7 bases for V and 4 bases for J; bases not matched to a gene: 7.

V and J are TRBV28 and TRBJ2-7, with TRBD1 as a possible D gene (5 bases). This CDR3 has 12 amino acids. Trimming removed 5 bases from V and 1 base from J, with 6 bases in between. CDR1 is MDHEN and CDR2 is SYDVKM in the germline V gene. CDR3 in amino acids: CASSRTSYEQYF. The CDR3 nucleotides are TGTGCCAGCAGTCGGACATCCTACGAGCAGTACTTC.

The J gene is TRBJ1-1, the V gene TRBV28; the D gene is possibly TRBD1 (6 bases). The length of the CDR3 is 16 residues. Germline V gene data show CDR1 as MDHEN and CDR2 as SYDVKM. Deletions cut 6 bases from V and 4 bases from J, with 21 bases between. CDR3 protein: CASSSPEGVGATEAFF. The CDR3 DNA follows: TGTGCCAGCAGCAGCCCTGAGGGGGTGGGGGCCACTGAAGCTTTCTTT.

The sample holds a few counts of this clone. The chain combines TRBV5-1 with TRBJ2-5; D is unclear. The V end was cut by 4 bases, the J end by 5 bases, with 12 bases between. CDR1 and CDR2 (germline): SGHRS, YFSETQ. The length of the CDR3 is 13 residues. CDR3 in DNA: TGCGCCAGCAGCGTTGGCTCCCACGAGACCCAGTACTTC. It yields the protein CASSVGSHETQYF.

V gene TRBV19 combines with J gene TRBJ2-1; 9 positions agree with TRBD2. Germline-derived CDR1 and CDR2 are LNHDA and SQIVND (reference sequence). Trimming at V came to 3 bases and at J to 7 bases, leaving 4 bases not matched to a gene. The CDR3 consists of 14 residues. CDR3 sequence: CASSIGTSSNEQFF. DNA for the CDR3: TGTGCCAGTAGTATCGGGACTAGCTCAAATGAGCAGTTCTTC.

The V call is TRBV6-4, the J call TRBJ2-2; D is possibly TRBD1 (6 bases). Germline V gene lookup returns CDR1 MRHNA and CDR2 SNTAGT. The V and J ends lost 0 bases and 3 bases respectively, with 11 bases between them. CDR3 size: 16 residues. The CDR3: CASSDSIGGDTGELFF. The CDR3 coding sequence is TGTGCCAGCAGTGACTCGATTGGGGGCGACACCGGGGAGCTGTTTTTT.